Shown below are 15 T cell receptor beta chains from a single sample sequenced in a study of beta chain features in type 1 diabetes (dated by TCRdb to 2017 to 2018). The library was generated by the immunoSEQ multiplex PCR assay. The entire isolated RNA was reverse transcribed using the High Capacity cDNA Reverse Transcription Kit, and thus expressed TCRB transcripts were sequenced. The table comes from immuneACCESS by way of TCRdb, which keeps in-frame sequences with V and J called. Part of the clones is missing from these tables; in studies checked, under half for an unresolved V gene and the rest for unknown reasons. The sample table shows over 150,000 clones, and 10% to 15% are seen once. 0.62% of the sample is held by the ten biggest clonotypes. The specimen sequenced was central memory CD4+ T cells from blood. These receptors originate from a woman aged 18-29 years in good health.

This clone was detected only a few times. The chain uses TRBV27 and TRBJ2-3; the D gene is possibly TRBD2 (6 bases). CDR1 and CDR2 from the germline V gene are MNHEY and SMNVEV (reference sequence). Between the trimmed V and J ends, which lost 6 bases and 4 bases, there was a span of 17 bases. CDR3 length: 15 residues. The CDR3 DNA reads TGTGCCAGCAGACTTAGCGGCAGGGTAGCAGATACGCAGTATTTT. Encoded protein: CASRLSGRVADTQYF.

This clone was found a few times. The genes are TRBV29-1 and TRBJ1-5, with D perhaps TRBD1 (6 bases). The germline V gene has CDR1 SQVTM and CDR2 ANQGSEA. Trimming stripped 4 bases from V and 2 bases from J, with 15 bases between. CDR3 length equals 15 residues. The CDR3 sequence is CSVVDSVRGNQPQHF. The CDR3, as DNA: TGCAGCGTTGTGGACAGCGTAAGGGGCAATCAGCCCCAGCATTTT.

Only a few counts were recorded for this clone. Other DNA sequences from this sample encode an identical CDR3 as well. J is TRBJ2-3 and V is TRBV11-2; TRBD1 might be the D (6 bases). Germline V gives CDR1 SGHAT, CDR2 FQNNGV. V gave up 0 bases and J gave up 3 bases, with 7 bases separating them. There are 14 residues in the CDR3. Here the CDR3 DNA reads TGTGCCAGCAGCTTAGAAGGACAGACAGATACGCAGTATTTT. The encoded protein is CASSLEGQTDTQYF.

Of note for this clone: The same CDR3 can be traced to other DNA sequences in this sample. The chain couples TRBV7-2 to TRBJ2-5, with a tentative D call TRBD1 (6 bases). CDR3 length: 13 residues. Germline V gene sequence: CDR1 SGHTA, CDR2 FQGNSA. V was cut by 1 base and J by 4 bases, with 7 bases left in between. CDR3 bases: TGTGCCAGCAGCTTAGTCAGGGGAGAGACCCAGTACTTC. The encoded protein is CASSLVRGETQYF.

V and J are TRBV7-8 and TRBJ2-7; TRBD2 aligns across 10 bases. CDR3 size: 15 residues. From germline, CDR1 is SGHVS and CDR2 FQNEAQ. J gave up 1 base and V 1 base, and 1 base lay outside the gene matches. CDR3 loop: CASSLVAGGSYEQYF. The DNA of the CDR3 is TGTGCCAGCAGCTTAGTAGCGGGAGGATCCTACGAGCAGTACTTC.

This clone came up a few times. This chain connects TRBV28 to TRBJ1-2, with TRBD1 identical over 8 bases. Germline V CDR1 and CDR2: MDHEN, SYDVKM. The CDR3 has 11 amino acids. V lost 6 bases and J lost 6; bases outside the gene matches: 0. CDR3 coding DNA: TGTGCCAGCAGGGACAGGGATGGCTACACCTTC. Translating it yields CASRDRDGYTF.

The rearrangement joins TRBV11-3 to TRBJ2-5; D remains ambiguous. The CDR3 runs 12 residues. Germline V CDR1 and CDR2: SGHNT, YENEEA. V lost 4 bases to trimming and J lost 9 bases, with 12 bases between them. The CDR3 nucleotides read TGTGCCAGCAGCTCGACCACCCGGGCCCAGTACTTC. Translating it yields CASSSTTRAQYF.

The chain combines TRBV4-3 with TRBJ1-2; 9 bases map to TRBD1. CDR1 is LGHNA and CDR2 is YSLEER in the germline V gene. The CDR3 length is 16 residues. Unmatched junction bases numbered 7, after V lost 4 bases and J lost 1 base. DNA of the CDR3: TGCGCCAGCAGCCCCCAAACAGGGGGCAGTAACTATGGCTACACCTTC. It yields the protein CASSPQTGGSNYGYTF.

V gene TRBV5-1 combines with J gene TRBJ1-1; D is unresolved. Germline V gene lookup returns CDR1 SGHRS and CDR2 YFSETQ. The CDR3 is 11 residues long. V was pared by 3 bases and J by 11 bases, with 11 bases between. The CDR3 is CASSSGRDAFF. In DNA, the CDR3 is TGCGCCAGCAGCTCGGGGAGGGATGCTTTCTTT.

This clone was observed a few times. The V gene is TRBV25-1, the J gene TRBJ2-5, with a possible D match to TRBD2 (6 bases). The CDR3 extends over 14 amino acids. V was cut by 2 bases and J by 7 bases, with 14 bases left in between. CDR1 and CDR2 (germline): MGHDK, SYGVNS. The CDR3 spells CASSEGGKRGTQYF. CDR3 nucleotides: TGTGCCAGCAGTGAAGGAGGGAAGAGGGGGACCCAGTACTTC.

This clone came up a few times. The chain joins TRBV9 to TRBJ2-3, with 10 positions matching TRBD2. CDR1 is SGDLS and CDR2 is YYNGEE in the germline V gene. V was pared by 0 bases and J by 4 bases, with 11 bases of the junction left unmatched. The CDR3 spans 18 residues. The CDR3 bases are TGTGCCAGCAGCGTAGCAGCGGGAGGGTCTAGACTGGCAGATACGCAGTATTTT. This sequence encodes CASSVAAGGSRLADTQYF.

This clone was seen a few times. J is TRBJ1-4 and V is TRBV16, with TRBD1 matching over 8 bases. This CDR3 spans 15 amino acids. Germline V gene lookup returns CDR1 KGHSY and CDR2 FQNENV. V trimming: 6 bases; J trimming: 8 bases; junction bases outside the gene matches: 11. CDR3 in amino acids: CASRQMTGDGEKLFF. The CDR3 region has the DNA TGTGCCAGCAGGCAAATGACAGGGGATGGCGAAAAACTGTTTTTT.

The chain joins TRBV10-3 to TRBJ2-1; 10 positions match TRBD2. The CDR3 loop spans 14 amino acids. Germline CDR1 reads ENHRY; CDR2 reads SYGVKD. Germline trimming cut 7 bases from V and 7 bases from J; bases unmatched to any gene: 7. As DNA, the CDR3 is TGTGCCATCACCCCAGGGACTAGCGCTAATGAGCAGTTCTTC. Its protein is CAITPGTSANEQFF.

The count of this clone is one. The chain couples TRBV6-5 to TRBJ1-1; D is undetermined. Germline assignment: CDR1 MNHEY and CDR2 SVGAGI. The CDR3 length is 12 residues. Between the trimmed V and J ends, which lost 5 bases and 2 bases, there was a span of 6 bases. The CDR3 loop reads CASSGVNTEAFF. For the CDR3, the DNA is TGTGCCAGCAGTGGAGTAAACACTGAAGCTTTCTTT.

The rearrangement uses TRBV29-1 and TRBJ1-1, with D perhaps TRBD1 (6 bases). The V end was cut by 1 base, the J end by 0 bases, with 6 bases between. The CDR3 contains 13 residues. The germline V gene encodes CDR1 SQVTM and CDR2 ANQGSEA. CDR3 nucleotides: TGCAGCGTTGAAGGGGGGCTGAACACTGAAGCTTTCTTT. This gives the protein CSVEGGLNTEAFF.